This T cell receptor beta chain comes out of a study of T cells in Graves' hyperthyroidism and ophthalmopathy. Study-wide findings and caveats: Among thyroid clonotypes expanded above 0.001, most also appeared in blood.

Criteria for exclusion of patients were uncontrolled infection, other autoimmune disease, pregnancy or lactation. PBMCs came from 10 ml fresh peripheral blood. Germline-derived CDR1 and CDR2 are SGHTS and YDEGEE. CDR3 length: 14 amino acids. Trimming took 0 bases from V and 8 from J, leaving 12 bases between them. Amplified regions were TCR beta CDR3 sequences from RNA transcripts. Primed by the HTBI set, a first-round RT-PCR was run on the TCR CDR3. Each CDR3 protein is one row after TCRdb ran MiXCR on the multiplex PCR reads. Among some 460,000 distinct CDR3 sequences listed, around 16% were seen once. This clonotype was picked up a small number of times. Antigen specificity is unknown.

The sample was blood. The source of this sequence is a woman aged 18-29 years with Graves' hyperthyroidism. The chain uses TRBV5-8 and TRBJ2-1; tentatively, D is TRBD2 (6 bases). The CDR3 spells CASSLGPWRDEQFF. As DNA, the CDR3 is TGTGCCAGCAGCTTGGGGCCTTGGAGGGATGAGCAGTTCTTC.